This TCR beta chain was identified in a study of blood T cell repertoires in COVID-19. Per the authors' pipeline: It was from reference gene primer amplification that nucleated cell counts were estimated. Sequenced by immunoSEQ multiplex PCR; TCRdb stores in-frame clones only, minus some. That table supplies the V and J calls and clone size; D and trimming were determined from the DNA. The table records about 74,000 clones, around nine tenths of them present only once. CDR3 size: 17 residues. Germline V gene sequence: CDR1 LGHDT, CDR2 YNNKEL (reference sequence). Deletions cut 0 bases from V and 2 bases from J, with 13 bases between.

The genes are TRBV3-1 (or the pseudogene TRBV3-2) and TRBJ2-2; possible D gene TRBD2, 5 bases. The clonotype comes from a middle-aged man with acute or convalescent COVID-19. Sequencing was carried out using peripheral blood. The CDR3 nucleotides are TGTGCCAGCAGCCAAGATATAGGACTCTTAAACACCGGGGAGCTGTTTTTT. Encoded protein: CASSQDIGLLNTGELFF.